The 23 T cell receptor beta chains in this list originate from one sample, sequenced in a study of control samples from healthy donors and cancer patients. The repertoire was sequenced with immunoSEQ multiplex PCR; TCRdb's copy has only in-frame clones and lacks some. In the table there are more than 80,000 clones, just over 90% of which are singletons. The sample consisted of blood. The receptors derive from a man younger than 30 in good health.

The V gene is TRBV18, the J gene TRBJ2-1; D tentatively reads TRBD1 or TRBD2 (6 bases each). Trimming removed 6 bases at V and 6 bases at J, with 12 bases between. The CDR3 is 13 residues long. From germline, CDR1 is KGHSH and CDR2 LQKENI. The CDR3 DNA follows: TGTGCCAGCTCGGTCAAGGGGGGCAATGAGCAGTTCTTC. This codes for CASSVKGGNEQFF.

The chain links TRBV12-3 or TRBV12-4 to TRBJ1-1; D is ambiguous. The length of the CDR3 is 12 residues. Trimming took 3 bases from V and 5 from J, leaving 7 bases between them. As DNA, the CDR3 is TGTGCCAGCAGTTTTGGGGTGACTGAAGCTTTCTTT. Encoded protein: CASSFGVTEAFF.

A note on this clone: Other DNA sequences in this sample translate to the same CDR3. The rearrangement joins TRBV6-2 or TRBV6-3 to TRBJ2-1; D call uncertain. Germline assignment: CDR1 MNHEY and CDR2 SVGEGT. The CDR3 is 11 amino acids. Trimming pared 2 bases from V and 7 bases from J, leaving 3 bases between. CDR3 coding DNA: TGTGCCAGCAGTTACCCAAATGAGCAGTTCTTC. It encodes CASSYPNEQFF.

The chain recombines TRBV2 with TRBJ2-7; the D gene is possibly TRBD2 (5 bases). This CDR3 has 12 amino acids. V lost 10 bases to trimming and J lost 3 bases, with 13 bases between them. Looked up from germline, CDR1 is SNHLY and CDR2 is FYNNEI. CDR3 nucleotide sequence: TGTGCCACCCGCGGGCAGGTCTACGAGCAGTACTTC. Translation gives CATRGQVYEQYF.

This sequence joins TRBV7-3 and TRBJ2-3; D is tentatively TRBD1 or TRBD2 (5 bases each). CDR3 length: 15 residues. V was shortened by 3 bases and J by 4 bases, with 14 bases between the two germline ends. Germline CDR1 and CDR2: SGHTA and FQGTGA. The CDR3 is CASSFGFGAADTQYF. The CDR3 DNA is TGTGCCAGCAGCTTTGGGTTCGGGGCGGCAGATACGCAGTATTTT. Drawing the rest from reference TRBV7-3 and TRBJ2-3, the complete variable domain is GAGVSQTPSNKVTEKGKYVELRCDPISGHTALYWYRQSLGQGPEFLIYFQGTGAADDSGLPNDRFFAVRPEGSVSTLKIQRTERGDSAVYLCASSFGFGAADTQYFGPGTRLTVL.

The CDR3 DNA reads TGTGCCAGCAGCTTAGCCTGGACAGATAATTCACCCCTCCACTTT. Protein product: CASSLAWTDNSPLHF. This chain uses TRBV11-2 with TRBJ1-6; possibly TRBD1 for D (6 bases). The CDR3 covers 15 residues. Trimming removed 1 base from V and 5 bases from J, with 9 bases in between. Germline V gene data show CDR1 as SGHAT and CDR2 as FQNNGV. Drawing the rest from reference TRBV11-2 and TRBJ1-6, the complete variable domain is EAGVAQSPRYKIIEKRQSVAFWCNPISGHATLYWYQQILGQGPKLLIQFQNNGVVDDSQLPKDRFSAERLKGVDSTLKIQPAKLEDSAVYLCASSLAWTDNSPLHFGNGTRLTVT.

The rearrangement joins TRBV10-3 to TRBJ1-2, with 7 bases fitting TRBD1. V shed 4 bases, J shed 7 bases, and the junction held 6 bases outside the gene matches. The germline V gene has CDR1 ENHRY and CDR2 SYGVKD. This CDR3 contains 13 residues. CDR3 in amino acids: CAISGTGDGGYTF. CDR3 in DNA: TGTGCCATCAGTGGGACAGGCGATGGTGGCTACACCTTC.

V and J are TRBV7-7 and TRBJ2-5; D call uncertain. CDR1 SSHAT and CDR2 FNYEAQ come from the germline V gene (reference sequence). The CDR3 is 11 amino acids. V was trimmed by 8 bases and J by 2 bases, leaving 6 bases between them. Written as DNA, the CDR3 is TGTGCCAGCGGGAATCAAGAGACCCAGTACTTC. As protein: CASGNQETQYF.

The CDR3 DNA reads TGTGCCACTCGCCGAGGGCTCATGAACACTGAAGCTTTCTTT. Amino acids: CATRRGLMNTEAFF. V gene TRBV13 combines with J gene TRBJ1-1; D is unclear. CDR3 size: 14 residues. Trimming removed 10 bases at V and 0 bases at J, with 15 bases between. Germline loops: CDR1 PRHDT, CDR2 FYEKMQ (reference sequence).

This chain joins TRBV4-2 and TRBJ2-7; 13 bases are a match to TRBD2. Germline V lookup: CDR1 LGHNA, CDR2 YNFKEQ. This CDR3 region has 18 residues. The trim removed 3 bases at V and 3 bases at J, leaving 11 bases unmatched. In nucleotides, the CDR3 is TGTGCCAGCAGCCAGGGGGGTACTAGCGGGAGGGCCGTCTACGAGCAGTACTTC. Its translation: CASSQGGTSGRAVYEQYF.

The genes are TRBV5-1 and TRBJ1-2; the D is unclear. CDR3 length equals 15 residues. With 4 bases removed from V and 1 base from J, the gap between germline ends came to 14 bases. Germline loops: CDR1 SGHRS, CDR2 YFSETQ. The CDR3 region has the DNA TGCGCCAGCAGCACGGGTCGGGAGAGTAACTATGGCTACACCTTC. Its translation is CASSTGRESNYGYTF.

V is TRBV9 and J is TRBJ1-2; 8 bases match TRBD1. Per the germline V gene, CDR1 is SGDLS and CDR2 is YYNGEE. The V segment lost 0 bases and the J segment 11 bases; nucleotides outside the gene matches: 12. The CDR3 has 15 amino acids. CDR3 bases: TGTGCCAGCAGCGTAGCGACAGGGGCCCGGTCCGGGTACACCTTC. Amino acid sequence: CASSVATGARSGYTF.

This chain joins TRBV29-1 and TRBJ1-2; 8 bases are a match to TRBD1. The CDR3 runs 14 residues. From germline, CDR1 is SQVTM and CDR2 ANQGSEA. V shed 7 bases and J 4 bases; nucleotides not matched to a gene: 11. CDR3 in amino acids: CSASQGARAYGYTF. The CDR3 DNA sequence: TGCAGCGCGAGTCAGGGGGCGCGAGCCTATGGCTACACCTTC.

The CDR3 DNA reads as TGTGCCAGCAGTTTAGGGGAACTAAACACCATATATTTT. Its translation: CASSLGELNTIYF. The chain carries TRBV12-3 or TRBV12-4 and TRBJ1-3, with unresolved D. V lost 1 base, J lost 6 bases, and 7 bases lay in between. The CDR3 length is 13 residues.

The gene calls are TRBV29-1 and TRBJ2-3; 7 nucleotides align to TRBD1. J gave up 1 base and V 3 bases, and 4 bases lay outside the gene matches. The CDR3 is made up of 14 amino acids. Germline-derived CDR1 and CDR2 are SQVTM and ANQGSEA. This chain's CDR3 is CSVEAGTGTDTQYF. The CDR3 coding sequence is TGCAGCGTTGAGGCCGGGACAGGCACAGATACGCAGTATTTT.

The chain's CDR3 is CASRHRDEKLFF. The CDR3 nucleotides read TGTGCCAGCAGACACAGGGATGAAAAACTGTTTTTT. This chain uses TRBV27 with TRBJ1-4; possibly TRBD1 for D (6 bases). Trimming cost V 6 bases and J 6 bases, with 8 bases left between them. CDR3 size: 12 residues. In germline, CDR1 is MNHEY, CDR2 SMNVEV (reference sequence). Full variable domain (outside the CDR3, taken from reference TRBV27 and TRBJ1-4): EAQVTQNPRYLITVTGKKLTVTCSQNMNHEYMSWYRQDPGLGLRQIYYSMNVEVTDKGDVPEGYKVSRKEKRNFPLILESPSPNQTSLYFCASRHRDEKLFFGSGTQLSVL.

The J gene is TRBJ2-3, the V gene TRBV5-6; 10 bases are a match to TRBD2. Per germline, CDR1 SGHDT and CDR2 YYEEEE. V lost 5 bases to trimming and J lost 12 bases; unmatched junction nucleotides: 9. The length of the CDR3 is 13 residues. CDR3 in amino acids: CASRDLAGGLQYF. The CDR3 coding sequence is TGTGCCAGCAGGGATTTAGCGGGGGGCCTTCAGTATTTT.

The J gene is TRBJ1-1, the V gene TRBV5-1; D uncertain. The CDR3 contains 12 residues. Germline V gives CDR1 SGHRS, CDR2 YFSETQ. Deletions cut 1 base from V and 11 bases from J, with 12 bases between. In DNA, the CDR3 is TGCGCCAGCAGCTTGCCCGAAACGGGGGCTTTCTTT. As protein: CASSLPETGAFF.

V gene TRBV2 combines with J gene TRBJ2-1; D may be TRBD1 or TRBD2 (5 bases each). The length of the CDR3 is 15 residues. V gave up 3 bases and J gave up 5 bases, with 14 bases separating them. Germline V gene data show CDR1 as SNHLY and CDR2 as FYNNEI. This chain's CDR3 is CASSEDRGVHNEQFF. In DNA, the CDR3 is TGTGCCAGCAGTGAGGATAGAGGGGTCCACAATGAGCAGTTCTTC.

The genes are TRBV6-6 and TRBJ1-6; the D is unclear. CDR1 is MNHNY and CDR2 is SVGAGI in the germline V gene (reference sequence). Trimming cost V 7 bases and J 8 bases, with 15 bases left between them. The CDR3 runs to 14 residues. Here the CDR3 DNA reads TGTGCCAGCACTCCGTCCGGAGGAGATTCACCCCTCCACTTT. Its translation is CASTPSGGDSPLHF.

This chain connects TRBV7-9 to TRBJ2-2; D is possibly TRBD1 or TRBD2 (5 bases each). From germline, CDR1 is SEHNR and CDR2 FQNEAQ (reference sequence). V lost 2 bases to trimming and J lost 7 bases, with 14 bases between them. The CDR3 contains 15 residues. CDR3 in DNA: TGTGCCAGCAGCTTATTAGGACAAAGCGGCGGGGAGCTGTTTTTT. As protein: CASSLLGQSGGELFF.

The chain has TRBV6-1 and TRBJ1-1; D unclear. Germline V gives CDR1 MNHNS, CDR2 SASEGT. The CDR3 is made up of 12 amino acids. Trimming took off 3 bases at V and 7 bases at J, with 9 bases between the two ends. The CDR3 nucleotides read TGTGCCAGCAGTGATTGGGTGATTGAAGCTTTCTTT. Residues: CASSDWVIEAFF.

This clone was recorded once. V and J are TRBV5-1 and TRBJ2-1; D is ambiguous. CDR1 SGHRS and CDR2 YFSETQ come from the germline V gene. Trimming cost V 4 bases and J 0 bases, with 11 bases left between them. This CDR3 is 15 amino acids long. DNA of the CDR3: TGCGCCAGCAGCCCGGCGACGAGCTCCTACAATGAGCAGTTCTTC. Its protein product is CASSPATSSYNEQFF.